These T cell receptor beta chains were read from a single sample in a study of technical replicates of blood from several donors. The assay was immunoSEQ multiplex PCR, and TCRdb's table has in-frame clones only and misses some. The data show under 65,000 clones, 95% to 97% seen once. The material sequenced was T cells isolated from PBMCs. These receptors all stem from a human donor in good health. The CDR3 runs from the conserved cysteine through the conserved F or W. The D gene is left open where the match is weak. Expanded clones get a size class; other rows say once, few or many, or leave the size out.

V gene	D gene	J gene	clone size	CDR3 DNA	CDR3 protein
TRBV4-1	TRBD1	TRBJ1-1	few	TGCGCCAGCAGCCAAGCGGGACAGGGCAACACTGAAGCTTTCTTT	CASSQAGQGNTEAFF
TRBV6-5	NA	TRBJ1-2	NA	TGTGCCAGCAGTTACCTCAGGGTGCCCAGCTATGGCTACACCTTC	CASSYLRVPSYGYTF
TRBV19	TRBD1	TRBJ1-6	NA	TGTGCCAGTAGTAGCAGGGACAGGGTTTCACCCCTCCACTTT	CASSSRDRVSPLHF
TRBV11-2	TRBD2	TRBJ2-1	NA	TGTGCCAGCAGCTTCGGGGGGGAGCAGTTCTTC	CASSFGGEQFF
TRBV10-3	TRBD2	TRBJ2-5	NA	TGTGCCATCACTAGCGGGAGTGCGGAGACCCAGTACTTC	CAITSGSAETQYF
TRBV10-3	NA	TRBJ2-5	NA	TGTGCCATCAGCGGGGAGGGCAGGGGAGAGACCCAGTACTTC	CAISGEGRGETQYF
TRBV10-1	TRBD1	TRBJ2-2	NA	TGCGCCAGCAGTGATTCCCCCGGGACAGGGGCCACCGGGGAGCTGTTTTTT	CASSDSPGTGATGELFF
TRBV11-2	TRBD1	TRBJ1-1	NA	TGTGCCAGCAGCTTCCCCGGGACAGGGTCGAACACTGAAGCTTTCTTT	CASSFPGTGSNTEAFF
TRBV19	NA	TRBJ1-4	NA	TGTGCCAGTACTCAACTTGCAACTAATGAAAAACTGTTTTTT	CASTQLATNEKLFF
TRBV5-1	NA	TRBJ2-7	NA	TGCGCCAGCAGCCAGTCGACAGGTAGTCACGAGCAGTACTTC	CASSQSTGSHEQYF
TRBV9	NA	TRBJ2-6	NA	TGTGCCAGCAGCACCGGACTCTCTGGGGCCAACGTCCTGACTTTC	CASSTGLSGANVLTF
TRBV30	NA	TRBJ1-3	NA	TGTGCCTGGAGTGTGCAACCTAGAAACACCATATATTTT	CAWSVQPRNTIYF
TRBV9	NA	TRBJ1-3	NA	TGTGCCAGCACCTATTCGCCGACAGGCAGAAACACCATATATTTT	CASTYSPTGRNTIYF
TRBV30	TRBD1	TRBJ2-7	NA	TGTGCCTGGAGTAGACAGGGGGTCTACGAGCAGTACTTC	CAWSRQGVYEQYF
TRBV5-6	NA	TRBJ2-1	NA	TGTGCCAGCAGCTTGGGACTGAGCTACAATGAGCAGTTCTTC	CASSLGLSYNEQFF
TRBV4-3	NA	TRBJ2-1	NA	TGCGCCAGCAGCCAACTGGACTCCAGGCACAATGAGCAGTTCTTC	CASSQLDSRHNEQFF
TRBV28	NA	TRBJ1-4	NA	TGTGCCAGCCGGGGTGGAGGTGAAAAACTGTTTTTT	CASRGGGEKLFF
TRBV19	NA	TRBJ1-1	NA	TGTGCCAGTAGTATAGACAGCGGGACTGAAGCTTTCTTT	CASSIDSGTEAFF
TRBV7-9	TRBD1	TRBJ1-5	NA	TGTGCCAGCAGCTTAGAGGACAGGAAGGGAATTAACAGCAATCAGCCCCAGCATTTT	CASSLEDRKGINSNQPQHF
TRBV7-9	TRBD1	TRBJ1-2	NA	TGTGCCAGCAGCCCGGGGACAGGGGCAGGCTATGGCTACACCTTC	CASSPGTGAGYGYTF
TRBV4-2	TRBD1	TRBJ1-1	NA	TGTGCCAGCAGCCAAGATCAGTCTATTCCGGGACAGGGGACTGAAGCTTTCTTT	CASSQDQSIPGQGTEAFF
TRBV19	NA	TRBJ1-5	NA	TGTGCCAGTAGTATAGAGAGAAATCAGCCCCAGCATTTT	CASSIERNQPQHF
TRBV19	NA	TRBJ2-1	NA	TGTGCCAGTGGAGGCCCCTACAATGAGCAGTTCTTC	CASGGPYNEQFF
TRBV5-1	NA	TRBJ2-1	NA	TGCGCCAGCAGCGGGAGCTCCTACAATGAGCAGTTCTTC	CASSGSSYNEQFF
TRBV7-3	TRBD1	TRBJ2-7	NA	TGTGCCAGCAGCTCAGGGGGCGAGCAGTACTTC	CASSSGGEQYF
TRBV15	NA	TRBJ1-1	NA	TGTGCCACCAGCAGAGATTATCTGAGTAACACTGAAGCTTTCTTT	CATSRDYLSNTEAFF
TRBV6-5	NA	TRBJ1-4	NA	TGTGCCAGCAGTTTCGTTCAGGCCGCCTCGAATGAAAAACTGTTTTTT	CASSFVQAASNEKLFF
TRBV29-1	NA	TRBJ1-2	NA	TGCAGCGTTAGAACTGCGAGTTATGGCTACACCTTC	CSVRTASYGYTF
TRBV6-1	NA	TRBJ1-5	NA	TGTGCCAGCAGACTAACGAGTAATCAGCCCCAGCATTTT	CASRLTSNQPQHF
TRBV4-2	NA	TRBJ1-1	NA	TGTGCCAGCAGCGGTTTGGGGGGTGACACTGAAGCTTTCTTT	CASSGLGGDTEAFF
TRBV14	NA	TRBJ1-1	NA	TGTGCCAGCAGCCAAGACAGGGTAATGAACACTGAAGCTTTCTTT	CASSQDRVMNTEAFF
TRBV18	TRBD2	TRBJ2-3	NA	TGTGCCAGCTCACCACCAGCGGGGTCCACAGATACGCAGTATTTT	CASSPPAGSTDTQYF
TRBV7-2	TRBD1	TRBJ2-7	NA	TGTGCCAGCAGCCGAGACGGACAGGGCAGCTACGAGCAGTACTTC	CASSRDGQGSYEQYF
TRBV7-9	TRBD1	TRBJ2-2	NA	TGTGCCAGCAGCACCGGGACAGGGGAAACCGGGGAGCTGTTTTTT	CASSTGTGETGELFF
TRBV7-2	NA	TRBJ2-7	NA	TGTGCCAGCAGCTTGACACTTAACTCCTACGAGCAGTACTTC	CASSLTLNSYEQYF
TRBV9	TRBD1	TRBJ2-3	NA	TGTGCCAGCAGCGTAGATGGACAGGGAGTGTCAGATACGCAGTATTTT	CASSVDGQGVSDTQYF
TRBV2	TRBD1	TRBJ1-1	NA	TGTGCCAGCAGCCCCGACAGGGTAGCTTTCTTT	CASSPDRVAFF
TRBV6-1	NA	TRBJ1-1	few	TGTGCCAGCAGTGATGAGACTGCGAACACTGAAGCTTTCTTT	CASSDETANTEAFF
TRBV5-1	TRBD1	TRBJ1-1	NA	TGCGCCAGCAGGGAAACAGGGGGATACACTGAAGCTTTCTTT	CASRETGGYTEAFF
TRBV27	NA	TRBJ2-2	NA	TGTGCCAGCAGTTTCCGACAGGGAGGCAGGGAGCTGTTTTTT	CASSFRQGGRELFF
TRBV9	TRBD2	TRBJ2-3	NA	TGTGCCAGCAGCGTAGGGGGCGGGAGGGCCTACACAGATACGCAGTATTTT	CASSVGGGRAYTDTQYF
TRBV7-6	NA	TRBJ1-5	NA	TGTGCCAGCGACCCGGGATCCCAGCCCCAGCATTTT	CASDPGSQPQHF
TRBV4-2	NA	TRBJ1-3	NA	TGTGCCAGCAGCCAAGTCACAGGTCCCTCTGGAAACACCATATATTTT	CASSQVTGPSGNTIYF
TRBV9	NA	TRBJ1-1	NA	TGTGCCAGCAGCCCGACAGGTGTTAGCACTGAAGCTTTCTTT	CASSPTGVSTEAFF
TRBV5-8	TRBD2	TRBJ2-3	NA	TGTGCCAGCAGCTGGGGACTAGCGGAGACGGGGGATACGCAGTATTTT	CASSWGLAETGDTQYF
TRBV27	TRBD1	TRBJ2-2	few	TGTGCCAGCAGTGGCAGGGGGCATAGGGGCGGGGAGCTGTTTTTT	CASSGRGHRGGELFF
TRBV27	TRBD1	TRBJ1-5	NA	TGTGCCAGCGGTTCCGGGACAGGGGGCTCCAGCAATCAGCCCCAGCATTTT	CASGSGTGGSSNQPQHF
TRBV5-6	TRBD1	TRBJ1-3	NA	TGTGCCAGCAGCCAAATGCAGGGGGTCAACACCATATATTTT	CASSQMQGVNTIYF
TRBV13	TRBD2	TRBJ2-1	NA	TGTGCCAGCAGCGGACGGACTAGCGGTCTCTCCTACAATGAGCAGTTCTTC	CASSGRTSGLSYNEQFF
TRBV21-1	NA	TRBJ1-2	NA	TGTGCCAGCAGTAACGCGGGGATTACGGGCTACACCTTC	CASSNAGITGYTF
TRBV19	NA	TRBJ1-1	NA	TGTGCCAGTACGAGGGCCGCGAACACTGAAGCTTTCTTT	CASTRAANTEAFF
TRBV7-9	TRBD1	TRBJ2-5	NA	TGTGCCAGCAGCGCCACCGGGACAGGGACCAAGGAGACCCAGTACTTC	CASSATGTGTKETQYF